This T cell receptor beta chain was observed in a study of T cell responses to AZD1222 COVID-19 vaccine. Study results and limitations: Mapped onto spike, vaccine-associated CD4 TCRs spanned it and were dominant at 160-218 and 743-854.

Per the germline V gene, CDR1 is SQVTM and CDR2 is ANQGSEA. The CDR3 has 13 amino acids. Between the trimmed V and J ends, which lost 4 bases and 5 bases, there was a span of 14 bases. TCRdb's copy holds only in-frame clones and misses some; the assay was immunoSEQ multiplex PCR. This sample has 150,000 to 200,000 clones, with around 88% found just once. To note about this clone: Antigen unknown.

The source of this sequence is an adult who received the AZD1222 COVID-19 vaccine. The rearrangement uses TRBV29-1 and TRBJ2-5; TRBD2 is a possible D gene (5 bases). The sample consisted of peripheral blood, taken 28 days after the second AZD1222 dose. The CDR3 DNA reads TGCAGCGTTGCCCCCCTCGGACTTGAGACCCAGTACTTC. This encodes CSVAPLGLETQYF. Full variable domain (remainder filled in from reference TRBV29-1 and TRBJ2-5): SAVISQKPSRDICQRGTSLTIQCQVDSQVTMMFWYRQQPGQSLTLIATANQGSEATYESGFVIDKFPISRPNLTFSTLTVSNMSPEDSSIYLCSVAPLGLETQYFGPGTRLLVL.